Listed here are 26 T cell receptor beta chains from one sample, sequenced in a study of shared clonotypes between healthy human individuals (dated by TCRdb to 2019 to 2021). The library was produced with the immunoSEQ multiplex PCR assay. Held by TCRdb, this immuneACCESS table contains in-frame sequences only and omits some clones. Under half of the omission traces to an unresolved V gene where checked; the cause of the rest is unknown. Recorded for this sample are 530,000 or so clones; about 75% of them occurred a single time. The ten largest clones take up around 13% of the sample. Sequencing input: PBMCs. The receptors here all came from a woman aged 40 to 55 in good health. Some clones in this sample may be carry-over from other donors' samples.

V and J are TRBV6-6 and TRBJ2-1, with 8 nucleotides matching TRBD1. The ends lost 5 bases at V and 6 bases at J; junction bases unmatched: 9. CDR1 MNHNY and CDR2 SVGAGI come from the germline V gene (reference sequence). The CDR3 sequence is 15 residues long. As DNA, the CDR3 is TGTGCCAGCAGTCCGCGGACAGGGTCGAGCAATGAGCAGTTCTTC. Translating it yields CASSPRTGSSNEQFF.

This chain links TRBV28 with TRBJ1-2; TRBD1 matches 7 bases. J gave up 8 bases and V 6 bases, and 12 bases lay outside the gene matches. The CDR3 covers 14 residues. The germline gives CDR1 MDHEN, CDR2 SYDVKM. The CDR3 loop reads CASSQNTGEGGYTF. The CDR3 bases are TGTGCCAGCAGCCAAAACACAGGGGAAGGGGGCTACACCTTC.

This clone was observed a few times. This chain connects TRBV28 to TRBJ1-2; a weak D match, TRBD1 (5 bases). The CDR3 consists of 12 residues. CDR1 is MDHEN and CDR2 is SYDVKM in the germline V gene. The V gene lost 8 bases and the J gene lost 2 bases, with 9 bases spanning the gap. The CDR3 bases are TGTGCCAGCCACAGGCAAAACTATGGCTACACCTTC. Protein product: CASHRQNYGYTF.

This clone was detected a few times. This same CDR3 is encoded by further DNA sequences in the sample. The V gene is TRBV29-1, the J gene TRBJ2-1; D not resolved. Germline V gives CDR1 SQVTM, CDR2 ANQGSEA. CDR3 length equals 13 residues. The V and J ends lost 7 bases and 0 bases respectively, with 10 bases between them. The DNA of the CDR3 is TGCAGCGCTGACACGTTCTCCTACAATGAGCAGTTCTTC. Translating it yields CSADTFSYNEQFF.

This chain links TRBV14 with TRBJ2-5, with D possibly being TRBD2 (8 bases). The CDR3 runs to 14 residues. CDR1 and CDR2 from the germline V gene are SGHDN and FVKESK. The V end lost 3 bases, the J end lost 13 bases, and 21 bases lay between the germline ends. The CDR3 bases are TGTGCCAGCAGCCAGGGGACAGCGGGGGCGTTGTTGTACTTC. Amino acid sequence: CASSQGTAGALLYF.

The chain links TRBV12-5 to TRBJ1-2; no clear D. CDR3 length equals 13 residues. The germline V gene has CDR1 LGHNT and CDR2 FRNRAP. V lost 7 bases to trimming and J lost 4 bases, with 13 bases between them. The DNA of the CDR3 is TGTGCTAGTGCCCCGGACGGATCCTATGGCTACACCTTC. It yields the protein CASAPDGSYGYTF.

The rearrangement links TRBV27 to TRBJ2-5, with TRBD2 matching 8 bases. Germline values: CDR1 MNHEY, CDR2 SMNVEV (reference sequence). The J segment lost 7 bases and the V segment lost 0 bases, leaving 10 bases of the junction unmatched. The CDR3 totals 16 residues. CDR3 nucleotides: TGTGCCAGCAGTTTATCGGCTAGCGGGTGGGCCGGGACCCAGTACTTC. This encodes CASSLSASGWAGTQYF.

This clone was recorded many times. The chain carries TRBV6-1 and TRBJ2-3, with D maybe TRBD1 (5 bases). Germline CDR1 is MNHNS and CDR2 is SASEGT. The CDR3 has 16 amino acids. Trimming left V 0 bases short and J 2 bases short, with 12 bases between. Written as DNA, the CDR3 is TGTGCCAGCAGTGAAGCGCTAGGGGCGCACACAGATACGCAGTATTTT. Translation gives CASSEALGAHTDTQYF.

The V call is TRBV11-3, the J call TRBJ1-1, with D unresolved. Germline CDR1 is SGHNT and CDR2 is YENEEA. V was shortened by 5 bases and J by 4 bases, with 11 bases between the two germline ends. This CDR3 region has 13 residues. CDR3 sequence (DNA): TGTGCCAGCAGCAAGCAGGAAAGCACTGAAGCTTTCTTT. Protein sequence: CASSKQESTEAFF.

The CDR3 is CASIQGWQETQYF. CDR3 sequence (DNA): TGTGCCAGCATACAGGGATGGCAAGAGACCCAGTACTTC. V is TRBV6-1 and J is TRBJ2-5, with D maybe TRBD1 (6 bases). Germline CDR1 is MNHNS and CDR2 is SASEGT. This CDR3 comprises 13 residues. V gave up 7 bases and J gave up 2 bases, with 11 bases separating them.

The rearrangement links TRBV9 to TRBJ2-3; TRBD1 might be the D (6 bases). Looked up from germline, CDR1 is SGDLS and CDR2 is YYNGEE. The CDR3 covers 15 residues. V lost 3 bases, J lost 2 bases, and 13 bases lay in between. The CDR3 sequence is CASSGRWTATDTQYF. As DNA, the CDR3 is TGTGCCAGCAGCGGTAGATGGACAGCCACAGATACGCAGTATTTT.

The chain is built from TRBV10-3 and TRBJ2-2, with 15 bases fitting TRBD2. V dropped 3 bases and J dropped 0; count of bases not matched to a gene: 8. This CDR3 spans 20 amino acids. The germline gives CDR1 ENHRY, CDR2 SYGVKD. CDR3: CAISDPPGLAGGTNTGELFF. The CDR3 nucleotides read TGTGCCATCAGTGACCCGCCGGGACTAGCGGGAGGTACGAACACCGGGGAGCTGTTTTTT.

The chain carries TRBV5-1 and TRBJ2-3, with 7 bases identical to TRBD2. Germline V lookup: CDR1 SGHRS, CDR2 YFSETQ. This CDR3 spans 16 amino acids. V dropped 1 base and J dropped 0; count of bases not matched to a gene: 5. CDR3 nucleotide sequence: TGCGCCAGCAGCTTGTACCAGGGAGGGAGCACAGATACGCAGTATTTT. It translates to CASSLYQGGSTDTQYF.

The chain carries TRBV19 and TRBJ2-2, with 7 bases identical to TRBD1. CDR3 size: 14 residues. Unmatched junction bases numbered 3, after V lost 4 bases and J lost 4 bases. CDR1 LNHDA and CDR2 SQIVND come from the germline V gene (reference sequence). CDR3 residues: CASSTDRATGELFF. Here the CDR3 DNA reads TGTGCCAGTAGTACTGACAGGGCCACCGGGGAGCTGTTTTTT.

This rearrangement joins TRBV9 to TRBJ2-1; TRBD2 is a possible D gene (6 bases). Germline V gene lookup returns CDR1 SGDLS and CDR2 YYNGEE. The CDR3 has 14 amino acids. The V end lost 3 bases, the J end lost 4 bases, and 11 bases lay between the germline ends. In DNA, the CDR3 is TGTGCCAGCAGCGCTGGTCGGGAGTACAATGAGCAGTTCTTC. Translating it yields CASSAGREYNEQFF.

Here the CDR3 reads CASSHPAVGHTEAFF. The CDR3 DNA reads TGTGCCAGCAGCCATCCAGCGGTAGGGCACACTGAAGCTTTCTTT. The genes are TRBV16 and TRBJ1-1, with D uncertain. The CDR3 spans 15 residues. Germline CDR1 KGHSY, CDR2 FQNENV. Trimming pared 3 bases from V and 3 bases from J, leaving 14 bases between.

The chain employs TRBV5-5 and TRBJ1-2; D uncertain. The germline gives CDR1 SGHKS, CDR2 YYEKEE (reference sequence). CDR3 length: 13 residues. The V gene lost 2 bases and the J gene lost 2 bases, with 7 bases spanning the gap. The CDR3 loop reads CASSFDGNYGYTF. DNA of the CDR3: TGTGCCAGCAGCTTCGACGGCAACTATGGCTACACCTTC.

V usage is TRBV28 and J usage is TRBJ1-5; D unresolved. This CDR3 contains 13 residues. V shed 6 bases and J shed 1 base, with 7 bases lying between them. The germline gives CDR1 MDHEN, CDR2 SYDVKM. The CDR3 is CASSPWSNQPQHF. The DNA of the CDR3 is TGTGCCAGCAGCCCGTGGAGCAATCAGCCCCAGCATTTT.

The chain combines TRBV6-4 with TRBJ2-6; TRBD2 is a possible D gene (5 bases). Germline V CDR1 and CDR2: MRHNA, SNTAGT. Trimming removed 4 bases at V and 0 bases at J, with 13 bases between. The CDR3 spans 17 residues. The CDR3 loop reads CASSATDGDSGANVLTF. The CDR3 nucleotides are TGTGCCAGCAGTGCAACGGACGGGGACTCTGGGGCCAACGTCCTGACTTTC.

CDR3 nucleotide sequence: TGCGCCAGCAAACAGATTGGACTAGCGGCTAGCACAGATACGCAGTATTTT. Residues: CASKQIGLAASTDTQYF. The rearrangement joins TRBV4-1 to TRBJ2-3, with 10 bases aligning to TRBD2. V trimming: 7 bases; J trimming: 0 bases; junction bases outside the gene matches: 10. This CDR3 is built from 17 residues. Germline V gene lookup returns CDR1 MGHRA and CDR2 YSYEKL.

Comment on this clone: A read error is possible here, since a much larger clone lies one base away. The V gene is TRBV7-2, the J gene TRBJ2-5; TRBD2 agrees at 10 bases. Germline V gene data show CDR1 as SGHTA and CDR2 as FQGNSA. The CDR3 totals 16 residues. The chain's CDR3 is CAGSLGSSGRGETQYF. DNA of the CDR3: TGTGCCGGCAGCTTAGGATCTAGCGGGAGAGGAGAGACCCAGTACTTC.

The chain employs TRBV7-9 and TRBJ2-1, with 10 bases matching TRBD1. This CDR3 is built from 15 residues. The junction had 5 bases not matched to a gene; V was cut back by 2 bases and J by 7 bases. Germline CDR1 SEHNR, CDR2 FQNEAQ (reference sequence). The CDR3 spells CASSLLTGGRNEQFF. CDR3 nucleotide sequence: TGTGCCAGCAGCTTACTGACAGGGGGCAGGAATGAGCAGTTCTTC.

J is TRBJ2-1 and V is TRBV27; D remains ambiguous. Between the trimmed V and J ends, which lost 0 bases and 9 bases, there was a span of 18 bases. There are 16 residues in the CDR3. From germline, CDR1 is MNHEY and CDR2 SMNVEV (reference sequence). CDR3 sequence: CASSLSHSRALGEQFF. The CDR3 nucleotides are TGTGCCAGCAGTTTATCCCATTCTAGGGCCTTAGGTGAGCAGTTCTTC.

The chain links TRBV9 to TRBJ1-5, with a possible D match to TRBD1 (6 bases). CDR1 and CDR2 from the germline V gene are SGDLS and YYNGEE. CDR3 length: 15 residues. The V and J ends lost 4 bases and 11 bases respectively, with 22 bases between them. Written as DNA, the CDR3 is TGTGCCAGCAGCCCCCACTCGGAGGGGGAATCAGCCCAGCATTTT. Translation gives CASSPHSEGESAQHF.

The rearrangement uses TRBV11-3 and TRBJ1-5, with 8 bases fitting TRBD1. From germline, CDR1 is SGHNT and CDR2 YENEEA. J was trimmed by 3 bases and V by 2 bases; bases with no gene match: 6. The CDR3 extends over 16 amino acids. The CDR3: CASSLRTGRVNQPQHF. The CDR3 nucleotides read TGTGCCAGCAGCTTAAGGACAGGGAGGGTCAATCAGCCCCAGCATTTT.

CDR3: CASSPRTGGPEKLFF. For the CDR3, the DNA is TGTGCCAGCAGCCCACGGACAGGGGGACCTGAAAAACTGTTTTTT. The rearrangement uses TRBV5-4 and TRBJ1-4; 10 positions match TRBD1. V lost 4 bases to trimming and J lost 7 bases; unmatched junction nucleotides: 7. The CDR3 is 15 residues long. The germline V gene has CDR1 SGHNT and CDR2 YYREEE (reference sequence). Using reference TRBV5-4 and TRBJ1-4 for the parts outside the CDR3, the full variable domain is ETGVTQSPTHLIKTRGQQVTLRCSSQSGHNTVSWYQQALGQGPQFIFQYYREEENGRGNFPPRFSGLQFPNYSSELNVNALELDDSALYLCASSPRTGGPEKLFFGSGTQLSVL.